These T cell receptor beta chains were read from a single sample in a study of T cell responses to AZD1222 COVID-19 vaccine. Profiled with immunoSEQ multiplex PCR; TCRdb holds only in-frame clones, not every one. The sample carries around 150,000 clones, 90% recorded once. This specimen consisted of peripheral blood, obtained on day 0 of AZD1222 vaccination. These receptors originate from an adult in good health. CDR3s include the opening cysteine and the closing phenylalanine or tryptophan. Each record gives: clone size, D gene, V gene, J gene, CDR3 DNA, CDR3 protein. The D gene is left open where the match is weak. Where a row states a size, it is once, few, many or the class of an expanded clone; other rows omit it.

clone_size: -; d_call: TRBD1; v_call: TRBV14; j_call: TRBJ1-2; cdr3_nt: TGTGCCAGCAGCTCCTCTGGACAGGAGAGGACCCATGGCTACACCTTC; cdr3_aa: CASSSSGQERTHGYTF
clone_size: once; d_call: TRBD1; v_call: TRBV6-5; j_call: TRBJ2-3; cdr3_nt: TGTGCCAGCAGTTATAACAGGGGCAGAAACACAGATACGCAGTATTTT; cdr3_aa: CASSYNRGRNTDTQYF
clone_size: once; d_call: -; v_call: TRBV28; j_call: TRBJ2-2; cdr3_nt: TGTGCCAGCCTGAAGAACACCGGGGAGCTGTTTTTT; cdr3_aa: CASLKNTGELFF
clone_size: -; d_call: -; v_call: TRBV12-3/TRBV12-4; j_call: TRBJ1-2; cdr3_nt: TGTGCCAGCAGGTGGACAACTAACTATGGCTACACCTTC; cdr3_aa: CASRWTTNYGYTF
clone_size: -; d_call: -; v_call: TRBV30; j_call: TRBJ2-5; cdr3_nt: TGTGCCTGGAGTTGGGGACTTGAGACCCAGTACTTC; cdr3_aa: CAWSWGLETQYF
clone_size: -; d_call: -; v_call: TRBV12-5; j_call: TRBJ2-3; cdr3_nt: TGTGCTAGTGGTTTGGGGCTTACAAGTACGCAGTATTTT; cdr3_aa: CASGLGLTSTQYF
clone_size: -; d_call: -; v_call: TRBV28; j_call: TRBJ1-6; cdr3_nt: TGTGCCAGCATCGAGGGCGCTAATAATTCACCCCTCCACTTT; cdr3_aa: CASIEGANNSPLHF
clone_size: once; d_call: -; v_call: TRBV6-5; j_call: TRBJ2-2; cdr3_nt: TGTGCCAGCAGTTACGCGAGGGGTAGGGGGACCGGGGAGCTGTTTTTT; cdr3_aa: CASSYARGRGTGELFF
clone_size: -; d_call: TRBD2; v_call: TRBV7-9; j_call: TRBJ2-3; cdr3_nt: TGTGCCAGCAGCTCTGGGCGGGAGCAGGCAGATACGCAGTATTTT; cdr3_aa: CASSSGREQADTQYF
clone_size: few; d_call: -; v_call: TRBV7-2; j_call: TRBJ1-1; cdr3_nt: TGTGCCAGCAGCCCACAGGGAGGGATGAACACTGAAGCTTTCTTT; cdr3_aa: CASSPQGGMNTEAFF
clone_size: -; d_call: TRBD2; v_call: TRBV6-5; j_call: TRBJ2-7; cdr3_nt: TGTGCCAGCAGTCCAGGGACTAAATACGAGCAGTACTTC; cdr3_aa: CASSPGTKYEQYF
clone_size: few; d_call: -; v_call: TRBV4-3; j_call: TRBJ2-6; cdr3_nt: TGCGCCAGCAGCCAAGAGGAACAGGGGGCCAACGTCCTGACTTTC; cdr3_aa: CASSQEEQGANVLTF
clone_size: once; d_call: -; v_call: TRBV6-2/TRBV6-3; j_call: TRBJ1-4; cdr3_nt: TGTGCCAGCAGTTACTCGATACGCAGGATTGCAACTAATGAAAAACTGTTTTTT; cdr3_aa: CASSYSIRRIATNEKLFF
clone_size: -; d_call: -; v_call: TRBV7-2; j_call: TRBJ1-1; cdr3_nt: TGTGCCAGCAGCCCCGTAGTAGGACAGTCTTACACTGAAGCTTTCTTT; cdr3_aa: CASSPVVGQSYTEAFF
clone_size: -; d_call: -; v_call: TRBV6-5; j_call: TRBJ2-3; cdr3_nt: TGTGCCAGCAGTTACGGCGGGTCCACAGATACGCAGTATTTT; cdr3_aa: CASSYGGSTDTQYF
clone_size: -; d_call: TRBD2; v_call: TRBV18; j_call: TRBJ2-1; cdr3_nt: TGTGCCAGCTCACCGCCGGGAATGAGGGAGGGGACTTACAATGAGCAGTTCTTC; cdr3_aa: CASSPPGMREGTYNEQFF
clone_size: -; d_call: -; v_call: TRBV14; j_call: TRBJ2-6; cdr3_nt: TGTGCCAGCAGCCACCTTGGGCGCCGCGACTCTGGGGCCAACGTCCTGACTTTC; cdr3_aa: CASSHLGRRDSGANVLTF
clone_size: -; d_call: -; v_call: TRBV18; j_call: TRBJ1-5; cdr3_nt: TGTGCCAGCTCGCCAGGGGATCAGCCCCAGCATTTT; cdr3_aa: CASSPGDQPQHF
clone_size: -; d_call: TRBD1; v_call: TRBV7-9; j_call: TRBJ1-2; cdr3_nt: TGTGCCAGCAGCTTATTTGGACAGGGGGCTTATGGCTACACCTTC; cdr3_aa: CASSLFGQGAYGYTF
clone_size: once; d_call: TRBD1; v_call: TRBV28; j_call: TRBJ2-1; cdr3_nt: TGTGCCAGCGGGACTTCACGGACAGGGGTACAGCGGGTTTACAATGAGCAGTTCTTC; cdr3_aa: CASGTSRTGVQRVYNEQFF
clone_size: -; d_call: TRBD2; v_call: TRBV18; j_call: TRBJ2-4; cdr3_nt: TGTGCCAGCTCACCACCGACTAGCGGGAGTTTAGGAAACATTCAGTACTTC; cdr3_aa: CASSPPTSGSLGNIQYF
clone_size: -; d_call: -; v_call: TRBV6-2/TRBV6-3; j_call: TRBJ1-2; cdr3_nt: TGTGCCAGCAGTTACTCGATGCGGGGAGTAGATGGCTACACCTTC; cdr3_aa: CASSYSMRGVDGYTF
clone_size: -; d_call: -; v_call: TRBV19; j_call: TRBJ1-2; cdr3_nt: TGTGCCAGTAGTCCCACTTGGCAGGATTTTAACTATGGCTACACCTTC; cdr3_aa: CASSPTWQDFNYGYTF
clone_size: -; d_call: -; v_call: TRBV30; j_call: TRBJ2-7; cdr3_nt: TGTGCCTGGAGTGTACAGTACGAGCAGTACTTC; cdr3_aa: CAWSVQYEQYF
clone_size: -; d_call: -; v_call: TRBV3-1/TRBV3-2; j_call: TRBJ1-5; cdr3_nt: TGTGCCAGCAGCCAGGATAGCAATCAGCCCCAGCATTTT; cdr3_aa: CASSQDSNQPQHF
clone_size: -; d_call: -; v_call: TRBV7-2; j_call: TRBJ2-3; cdr3_nt: TGTGCCAGCAGCTCCCTCGGAGATACGCAGTATTTT; cdr3_aa: CASSSLGDTQYF
clone_size: -; d_call: TRBD1; v_call: TRBV5-6; j_call: TRBJ1-3; cdr3_nt: TGTGCCAGCATCGGACAGGGAGGGAACACCATATATTTT; cdr3_aa: CASIGQGGNTIYF
clone_size: once; d_call: -; v_call: TRBV7-9; j_call: TRBJ1-1; cdr3_nt: TGTGCCAGCACCGATTCGGACCGTAGGGGGACGCAAGCTTTCTTT; cdr3_aa: CASTDSDRRGTQAFF
clone_size: -; d_call: -; v_call: TRBV28; j_call: TRBJ1-5; cdr3_nt: TGTGCCAGCAGCCAAATTCAGGGTAGCAATCAGCCCCAGCATTTT; cdr3_aa: CASSQIQGSNQPQHF
clone_size: once; d_call: TRBD1; v_call: TRBV5-6; j_call: TRBJ2-2; cdr3_nt: TGTGCCAGCAGCTGGGGGACAGGAGCTACCGGGGAGCTGTTTTTT; cdr3_aa: CASSWGTGATGELFF
clone_size: -; d_call: -; v_call: TRBV6-5; j_call: TRBJ2-4; cdr3_nt: TGTGCCAGCAGTTACAGTCGCTTTCCGGCCAAAAACATTCAGTACTTC; cdr3_aa: CASSYSRFPAKNIQYF
clone_size: -; d_call: -; v_call: TRBV30; j_call: TRBJ2-4; cdr3_nt: TGTGCCTGGAGTAGGAAAGCCGACCCTTTAGAGATTCAGTACTTC; cdr3_aa: CAWSRKADPLEIQYF
clone_size: -; d_call: TRBD1; v_call: TRBV7-8; j_call: TRBJ2-3; cdr3_nt: TGTGCCAGCAGCTTACGGAGGGACAGGAGCACAGATACGCAGTATTTT; cdr3_aa: CASSLRRDRSTDTQYF
clone_size: -; d_call: -; v_call: TRBV12-3/TRBV12-4; j_call: TRBJ1-5; cdr3_nt: TGTGCCAGCAGTTTATCCAGAAATCAGCCCCAGCATTTT; cdr3_aa: CASSLSRNQPQHF
clone_size: -; d_call: -; v_call: TRBV28; j_call: TRBJ1-2; cdr3_nt: TGTGCCAGCAGTCCCTGGGTACAGGAGTATGGCTACACCTTC; cdr3_aa: CASSPWVQEYGYTF
clone_size: once; d_call: -; v_call: TRBV6-1; j_call: TRBJ2-6; cdr3_nt: TGTGCCAGCAGTGAAGACAGCTCTGGGGCCAACGTCCTGACTTTC; cdr3_aa: CASSEDSSGANVLTF
clone_size: -; d_call: TRBD2; v_call: TRBV7-2; j_call: TRBJ2-7; cdr3_nt: TGTGCCAGCAGCTCTTTTCTAGCGGGGGGAAATGGCGAGCAGTACTTC; cdr3_aa: CASSSFLAGGNGEQYF
clone_size: few; d_call: -; v_call: TRBV9; j_call: TRBJ1-2; cdr3_nt: TGTGCCAGCAGCGCATCTCGGGGTGGCTACACCTTC; cdr3_aa: CASSASRGGYTF
clone_size: -; d_call: TRBD1; v_call: TRBV19; j_call: TRBJ1-2; cdr3_nt: TGTGCCAGTAGTAGGACAGGGGCCAGCTATGGCTACACCTTC; cdr3_aa: CASSRTGASYGYTF
clone_size: -; d_call: TRBD1; v_call: TRBV30; j_call: TRBJ2-5; cdr3_nt: TGTGCCTGGAGTACGGGGACAGGGGGCGAGGAGACCCAGTACTTC; cdr3_aa: CAWSTGTGGEETQYF
clone_size: -; d_call: -; v_call: TRBV5-4; j_call: TRBJ1-2; cdr3_nt: TGTGCCAGCAGCAAAGAATCAGGGGCCTATGGCTACACCTTC; cdr3_aa: CASSKESGAYGYTF
clone_size: once; d_call: -; v_call: TRBV30; j_call: TRBJ1-2; cdr3_nt: TGTGCCTATACCCCCGGGGGATTTTCCTATGGCTACACCTTC; cdr3_aa: CAYTPGGFSYGYTF
clone_size: -; d_call: TRBD1; v_call: TRBV18; j_call: TRBJ1-2; cdr3_nt: TGTGCCAGCTCACCACTACCGGACAGGGCTAACTATGGCTACACCTTC; cdr3_aa: CASSPLPDRANYGYTF
clone_size: -; d_call: -; v_call: TRBV9; j_call: TRBJ2-1; cdr3_nt: TGTGCCAGCAGCGTAATCTCCTACAATGAGCAGTTCTTC; cdr3_aa: CASSVISYNEQFF
clone_size: -; d_call: -; v_call: TRBV5-4; j_call: TRBJ1-2; cdr3_nt: TGTGCCAGCAGCTTGGCCAGCTCGTGGGGGAACTATGGCTACACCTTC; cdr3_aa: CASSLASSWGNYGYTF
clone_size: -; d_call: -; v_call: TRBV18; j_call: TRBJ1-1; cdr3_nt: TGTGCCAGCTCACCCAAAGAAGCGCTGAACACTGAAGCTTTCTTT; cdr3_aa: CASSPKEALNTEAFF
clone_size: -; d_call: TRBD2; v_call: TRBV5-4; j_call: TRBJ2-1; cdr3_nt: TGTGCCAGCAGCCCCGGGACTAGCGGGAGGAGCTCCTACAATGAGCAGTTCTTC; cdr3_aa: CASSPGTSGRSSYNEQFF
clone_size: -; d_call: TRBD1; v_call: TRBV9; j_call: TRBJ1-2; cdr3_nt: TGTGCCAGCAGCGTGGGGGACAGGGGTACTTATGGCTACACCTTC; cdr3_aa: CASSVGDRGTYGYTF
clone_size: -; d_call: TRBD2; v_call: TRBV28; j_call: TRBJ2-2; cdr3_nt: TGTGCCAGCAGGACTAGCGGGAGGATATCCGGGGAGCTGTTTTTT; cdr3_aa: CASRTSGRISGELFF
clone_size: -; d_call: -; v_call: TRBV4-2; j_call: TRBJ1-2; cdr3_nt: TGTGCCAGCAGCCCTCGGACTAGTCCTGGCTACACCTTC; cdr3_aa: CASSPRTSPGYTF